These 32 T cell receptor beta chains were sequenced from one sample in a study of regulatory T cells in long-lasting Graves disease. The time point was: newly diagnosed GD, antithyroid drugs for less than 3 months. Following extraction of RNA from PBMCs, that RNA was used to make the TCR library. CDR3-region Arm-PCR and iRepertoire HTBI primers produced the TCR beta libraries. TCRdb redid the calling of the multiplex PCR reads with MiXCR, one entry per CDR3 protein. The sample records 580,000 or so distinct CDR3 sequences, about 16% being singletons. This sample was shared with a second study, whose subject was T cells in Graves' hyperthyroidism and ophthalmopathy.

The sequencing used peripheral blood mononuclear cells (PBMCs), collected at new diagnosis, from a patient treated with antithyroid drugs. The receptors originated from a man aged 18 to 29 with Graves disease.

This clonotype was found a few times. The V gene is TRBV15, the J gene TRBJ2-1, with a weak D call TRBD1 (5 bases). V dropped 0 bases and J dropped 15 bases, with 15 bases sitting between them. Germline V gene data show CDR1 as LNHNV and CDR2 as YYDKDF (reference sequence). CDR3 length: 13 amino acids. Written as DNA, the CDR3 is TGTGCCACCAGCAGAGATTCATGGCAGGGTCGGTTCTTC. This encodes CATSRDSWQGRFF. The full variable domain, in which reference TRBV15 and TRBJ2-1 provide the parts outside the CDR3, is DAMVIQNPRYQVTQFGKPVTLSCSQTLNHNVMYWYQQKSSQAPKLLFHYYDKDFNNEADTPDNFQSRRPNTSFCFLDIRSPGLGDTAMYLCATSRDSWQGRFFGPGTRLTVL.

This clonotype was picked up many times. The genes are TRBV30 and TRBJ1-1; D ambiguous. This CDR3 region has 12 residues. Looked up from germline, CDR1 is GTSNPN and CDR2 is SVGIG (reference sequence). V lost 0 bases and J 5 bases, leaving 7 bases between the germline ends. The CDR3 DNA sequence: TGTGCCTGGAGTGTTATCCGTACTGAAGCTTTCTTT. Protein sequence: CAWSVIRTEAFF.

This clonotype came up many times. J is TRBJ2-7 and V is TRBV20-1, with 9 bases that match TRBD1. The CDR3 length is 14 residues. The germline CDR1 and CDR2 sequences are DFQATT and SNEGSKA (reference sequence). Trimming removed 3 bases from V and 6 bases from J; junction bases left unmatched: 9. CDR3 nucleotides: TGCAGTGCTAGGGGACAGGGATTCGTTGGCGAGCAGTACTTC. Protein sequence: CSARGQGFVGEQYF.

This clonotype has ten or more counts. The rearrangement links TRBV5-1 to TRBJ2-1, with 8 nucleotides matching TRBD2. The CDR3 is 16 residues long. Trimming at V came to 5 bases and at J to 9 bases, leaving 16 bases not matched to a gene. The germline V gene has CDR1 SGHRS and CDR2 YFSETQ. CDR3 DNA: TGCGCCAGCAGTTCCCCCGGGACTAGTAACGTTCCTGAGCAGTTCTTC. This encodes CASSSPGTSNVPEQFF.

This clonotype was recorded at least ten times. The chain recombines TRBV6-5 with TRBJ2-7; 7 bases align to TRBD1. The CDR3 loop spans 17 amino acids. Germline lookup yields CDR1 MNHEY and CDR2 SVGAGI. J was trimmed by 2 bases and V by 0 bases; bases with no gene match: 10. The CDR3 region is CASSYSWVGTEAYEQYF. Here the CDR3 DNA reads TGTGCCAGCAGTTACTCGTGGGTCGGGACAGAAGCCTACGAGCAGTACTTC.

This clonotype was counted between two and nine times. V gene TRBV7-9 combines with J gene TRBJ2-7; TRBD1 agrees at 7 bases. The junction had 3 bases not matched to a gene; V was cut back by 6 bases and J by 4 bases. The CDR3 has 12 residues. Germline values: CDR1 SEHNR, CDR2 FQNEAQ (reference sequence). The CDR3 region has the DNA TGTGCCAGCAGGGGACAGCAATACGAGCAGTACTTC. As protein: CASRGQQYEQYF.

This clonotype was seen more than once but under ten times. The J gene is TRBJ2-7, the V gene TRBV9; 7 bases agree with TRBD2. The trim removed 0 bases at V and 2 bases at J, leaving 5 bases unmatched. The germline V gene encodes CDR1 SGDLS and CDR2 YYNGEE. CDR3 length: 15 amino acids. The CDR3 DNA sequence: TGTGCCAGCAGCGTAGGACTGGGGGGGACCTACGAGCAGTACTTC. Translation: CASSVGLGGTYEQYF.

This chain joins TRBV6-2 or TRBV6-3 and TRBJ1-1, with unresolved D. This CDR3 contains 17 residues. Trimming took 2 bases from V and 0 from J, leaving 16 bases between them. Germline CDR1 and CDR2: MNHEY and SVGEGT. CDR3: CASSYIVLGSLNTEAFF. CDR3 coding DNA: TGTGCCAGCAGTTACATCGTCTTGGGCAGCTTGAACACTGAAGCTTTCTTT.

In its sample, this clonotype was seen many times. V and J are TRBV20-1 and TRBJ2-1, with 8 bases lining up with TRBD1. The CDR3 loop spans 13 amino acids. CDR1 is DFQATT, CDR2 SNEGSKA, per germline (reference sequence). With 3 bases clipped from V and 8 bases from J, the junction kept 6 bases outside the gene matches. The CDR3 DNA reads TGCAGTGCTAGTTTCAGGGGGCCGTATGAGCAGTTCTTC. Amino acid sequence: CSASFRGPYEQFF.

V is TRBV4-1 and J is TRBJ2-7, with 7 bases identical to TRBD1. The V segment lost 0 bases and the J segment 3 bases; nucleotides outside the gene matches: 5. Germline loops: CDR1 MGHRA, CDR2 YSYEKL. This CDR3 is 15 amino acids long. The CDR3 coding sequence is TGCGCCAGCAGCCAAGACACGGGACAGAGCTACGAGCAGTACTTC. Its protein product is CASSQDTGQSYEQYF.

This clonotype was seen many times. This chain uses TRBV3-1 with TRBJ2-2; 7 nucleotides line up with TRBD2. The V gene's germline CDR1 is LGHDT and CDR2 YNNKEL (reference sequence). CDR3 length: 16 amino acids. Unmatched junction bases numbered 11, after V lost 0 bases and J lost 10 bases. As DNA, the CDR3 is TGTGCCAGCAGCCAAGATCGAGGGACTACTCACGTGGAGCTGTTTTTT. Its protein is CASSQDRGTTHVELFF.

This clonotype was observed a single time. A read error is possible here, since a much larger clone lies one base away. The V and J genes are TRBV7-3 and TRBJ2-1; maybe TRBD2 (6 bases). With 5 bases removed from V and 5 bases from J, the gap between germline ends came to 19 bases. This CDR3 has 16 amino acids. Germline CDR1 reads SGHTA; CDR2 reads FQGTGA. CDR3 DNA: TGTGCCAGCAGCGTTCACCCGGGACTCGTAGACAATGAGCAGTTCTTC. Protein sequence: CASSVHPGLVDNEQFF.

On this clonotype itself: This may come from a read error, since a much larger clone is one base off. This chain links TRBV12-3 or TRBV12-4 with TRBJ1-4, with D perhaps matching TRBD1 (6 bases). CDR3 length: 20 residues. The V end was cut by 9 bases, the J end by 3 bases, with 32 bases between. CDR3 loop: CARSKLTSWSGGLANEKLFF. DNA of the CDR3: TGTGCCAGAAGCAAACTAACCAGTTGGTCTGGGGGCTTAGCTAATGAAAAACTGTTTTTT.

The V and J genes are TRBV10-3 and TRBJ2-1; D possibly matches TRBD1 or TRBD2 (7 bases each). V lost 10 bases to trimming and J lost 3 bases, with 13 bases between them. There are 13 residues in the CDR3. CDR1 is ENHRY and CDR2 is SYGVKD in the germline V gene. The CDR3 is CATRGGVYNEQFF. The CDR3 nucleotides read TGTGCCACCAGGGGGGGGGTCTACAATGAGCAGTTCTTC.

This chain links TRBV5-6 with TRBJ2-1; 9 bases align to TRBD1. The CDR3 is 18 amino acids. The trim removed 0 bases at V and 0 bases at J, leaving 7 bases unmatched. CDR1 SGHDT and CDR2 YYEEEE come from the germline V gene. CDR3 region: CASSLGGTGISSYNEQFF. DNA of the CDR3: TGTGCCAGCAGCTTGGGTGGGACAGGGATAAGCTCCTACAATGAGCAGTTCTTC.

This clonotype was counted a few times. The chain is built from TRBV6-1 and TRBJ1-6, with D uncertain. The germline gives CDR1 MNHNS, CDR2 SASEGT. V gave up 8 bases and J gave up 4 bases, with 21 bases separating them. This CDR3 is built from 17 residues. The CDR3 DNA reads as TGTGCCAGCCTGCCGGAGGCGGGAAGAATGTATAATTCACCCCTCCACTTT. It specifies CASLPEAGRMYNSPLHF.

The chain combines TRBV20-1 with TRBJ2-5; 11 bases line up with TRBD2. CDR1 and CDR2 from the germline V gene are DFQATT and SNEGSKA (reference sequence). The CDR3 is 16 amino acids. V lost 0 bases to trimming and J lost 0 bases; unmatched junction nucleotides: 3. The DNA of the CDR3 is TGCAGTGCTAGAGACACTAGCGGGAGCCACCAAGAGACCCAGTACTTC. It is translated as CSARDTSGSHQETQYF.

This clonotype came up many times. The V call is TRBV7-3, the J call TRBJ2-1; 10 bases align to TRBD2. The CDR3 is 15 residues long. V lost 1 base to trimming and J lost 8 bases; unmatched junction nucleotides: 5. Germline CDR1 is SGHTA and CDR2 is FQGTGA. Here the CDR3 reads CASSLSQREGHEQFF. Here the CDR3 DNA reads TGTGCCAGCAGCTTAAGTCAGCGGGAGGGACATGAGCAGTTCTTC.

In this sample, this clonotype turned up many times. This chain connects TRBV11-2 to TRBJ2-6; no definite D call. Germline V CDR1 and CDR2: SGHAT, FQNNGV. The CDR3 extends over 17 amino acids. V shed 1 base and J shed 0 bases, with 10 bases lying between them. Here the CDR3 reads CASSLAPRISGANVLTF. CDR3 DNA: TGTGCCAGCAGCTTAGCCCCCCGGATCTCTGGGGCCAACGTCCTGACTTTC.

This clonotype has more than one count but fewer than ten. Since a much larger clone is just one base distant, this may be a read error. This chain joins TRBV3-1 and TRBJ2-4; 10 nucleotides match TRBD1. CDR3 length equals 14 residues. Germline CDR1 LGHDT, CDR2 YNNKEL (reference sequence). Unmatched junction bases numbered 10, after V lost 4 bases and J lost 13 bases. This CDR3 reads CASSPGTGDDEQYF. DNA of the CDR3: TGTGCCAGCAGCCCCGGGACAGGGGACGATGAGCAGTACTTC.

The chain joins TRBV7-2 to TRBJ1-5; D is uncertain. Germline values: CDR1 SGHTA, CDR2 FQGNSA. Deletions cut 3 bases from V and 0 bases from J, with 9 bases between. The CDR3 spans 15 residues. CDR3 bases: TGTGCCAGCAGCTTGGGGTTGTATAGCAATCAGCCCCAGCATTTT. Its protein is CASSLGLYSNQPQHF.

This clonotype was counted many times. J is TRBJ2-3 and V is TRBV20-1; perhaps TRBD2 as D (6 bases). The V end was cut by 4 bases, the J end by 4 bases, with 12 bases between. CDR1 and CDR2 (germline): DFQATT, SNEGSKA (reference sequence). This CDR3 comprises 13 residues. This CDR3 is CSANLAEADTQYF. CDR3 nucleotides: TGCAGTGCTAATTTAGCGGAGGCAGATACGCAGTATTTT.

This clonotype was counted ten times or more. This rearrangement joins TRBV29-1 to TRBJ1-1, with a tentative D call TRBD1 (5 bases). The CDR3 is made up of 12 amino acids. Germline CDR1 reads SQVTM; CDR2 reads ANQGSEA. V was clipped by 3 bases and J by 6 bases, with 11 bases between them. CDR3 protein: CSVDSVGPEAFF. The CDR3 DNA follows: TGCAGCGTTGATTCAGTGGGACCTGAAGCTTTCTTT.

This clonotype came up many times. This chain joins TRBV9 and TRBJ2-2; D is possibly TRBD1 (6 bases). Per germline, CDR1 SGDLS and CDR2 YYNGEE. CDR3 length: 17 amino acids. V shed 0 bases and J shed 5 bases, with 17 bases lying between them. CDR3 sequence: CASSVAAVSQGTGELFF. The CDR3 nucleotides read TGTGCCAGCAGCGTAGCCGCCGTTAGCCAGGGGACCGGGGAGCTGTTTTTT.

This clonotype was recorded many times. The DNA for the CDR3 is TGTGCCTGTCGGACAGCCGGCTATGGCTACACCTTC. Translation: CACRTAGYGYTF. V usage is TRBV27 and J usage is TRBJ1-2; D is possibly TRBD1 (6 bases). Germline loops: CDR1 MNHEY, CDR2 SMNVEV (reference sequence). The CDR3 has 12 residues. Deletions cut 11 bases from V and 4 bases from J, with 14 bases between.

The CDR3 is CASSLGSGRLHEQYF. CDR3 coding DNA: TGTGCCAGCAGCTTAGGTAGCGGGAGGTTACACGAGCAGTACTTC. This rearrangement joins TRBV7-9 to TRBJ2-7, with 10 bases identical to TRBD2. The germline CDR1 and CDR2 sequences are SEHNR and FQNEAQ (reference sequence). After removal of 1 base from V and 5 bases from J, the junction contained 5 bases not matched to a gene. The CDR3 contains 15 residues.

J is TRBJ2-5 and V is TRBV5-1; D may match TRBD1 or TRBD2 (6 bases each). CDR1 and CDR2 (germline): SGHRS, YFSETQ. This CDR3 is built from 14 residues. V shed 4 bases and J shed 0 bases, with 10 bases lying between them. Here the CDR3 DNA reads TGCGCCAGCAGCGGAGGGGGGAACCAAGAGACCCAGTACTTC. Its protein is CASSGGGNQETQYF.

This clonotype has more than one count but fewer than ten. The rearrangement links TRBV19 to TRBJ2-5, with TRBD1 identical over 8 bases. Germline V gene sequence: CDR1 LNHDA, CDR2 SQIVND (reference sequence). Trimming removed 5 bases from V and 4 bases from J; junction bases left unmatched: 6. CDR3 length: 14 amino acids. The CDR3 nucleotides read TGTGCCAGTAGTTTCTGGACAGGGTCAGAGACCCAGTACTTC. Translating it yields CASSFWTGSETQYF.

This clonotype was seen repeatedly, ten times or more. This rearrangement joins TRBV5-1 to TRBJ1-6; 7 nucleotides agree with TRBD1. The CDR3 covers 13 residues. Looked up from germline, CDR1 is SGHRS and CDR2 is YFSETQ. V trimming: 4 bases; J trimming: 8 bases; junction bases outside the gene matches: 3. In DNA, the CDR3 is TGCGCCAGCAGCCGAGACAGGGATTCACCCCTCCACTTT. It yields the protein CASSRDRDSPLHF.

This clonotype was recorded many times. This chain joins TRBV29-1 and TRBJ2-3, with D possibly matching TRBD1 (6 bases). Deletions cut 8 bases from V and 5 bases from J, with 17 bases between. Per germline, CDR1 SQVTM and CDR2 ANQGSEA. The CDR3 sequence is 13 residues long. CDR3 DNA: TGCAGCTCTACTCGGGACACGCGAGATACGCAGTATTTT. It translates to CSSTRDTRDTQYF.

In its sample, this clonotype was seen many times. This chain connects TRBV28 to TRBJ2-3; TRBD2 is a possible D gene (5 bases). The CDR3 sequence is 17 residues long. V lost 2 bases and J 0 bases, leaving 15 bases between the germline ends. Germline V gene lookup returns CDR1 MDHEN and CDR2 SYDVKM. In DNA form, the CDR3 reads TGTGCCAGCAGTTTAGGGTTGGGCAGGACTAGCACAGATACGCAGTATTTT. Amino acid sequence: CASSLGLGRTSTDTQYF.

The chain uses TRBV20-1 and TRBJ1-4; the match to TRBD1 covers 8 bases. The ends lost 3 bases at V and 5 bases at J; junction bases unmatched: 2. The CDR3 is 13 residues long. CDR1 and CDR2 (germline): DFQATT, SNEGSKA (reference sequence). The CDR3 DNA is TGCAGTGCTAGTTCAGGGGGCAATGAAAAACTGTTTTTT. Its protein is CSASSGGNEKLFF.